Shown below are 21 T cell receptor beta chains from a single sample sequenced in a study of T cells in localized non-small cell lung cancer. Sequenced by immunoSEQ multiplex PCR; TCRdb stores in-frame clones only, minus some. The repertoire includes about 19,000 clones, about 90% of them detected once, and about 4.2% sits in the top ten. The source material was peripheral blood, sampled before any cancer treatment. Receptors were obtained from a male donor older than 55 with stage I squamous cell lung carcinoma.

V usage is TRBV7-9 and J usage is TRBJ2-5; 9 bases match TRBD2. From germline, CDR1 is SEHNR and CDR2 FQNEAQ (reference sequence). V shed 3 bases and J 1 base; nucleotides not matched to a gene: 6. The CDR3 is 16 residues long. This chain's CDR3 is CASSLGSLAGQETQYF. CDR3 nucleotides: TGTGCCAGCAGCTTGGGGTCACTAGCGGGCCAAGAGACCCAGTACTTC. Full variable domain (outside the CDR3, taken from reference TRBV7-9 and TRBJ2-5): DTGVSQNPRHKITKRGQNVTFRCDPISEHNRLYWYRQTLGQGPEFLTYFQNEAQLEKSRLLSDRFSAERPKGSFSTLEIQRTEQGDSAMYLCASSLGSLAGQETQYFGPGTRLLVL.

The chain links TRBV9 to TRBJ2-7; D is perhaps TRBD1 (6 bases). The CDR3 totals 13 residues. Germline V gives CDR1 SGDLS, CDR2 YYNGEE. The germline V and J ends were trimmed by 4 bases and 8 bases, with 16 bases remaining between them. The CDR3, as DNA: TGTGCCAGCAGCACAGAAGCGCAGGGGCAGCAGTACTTC. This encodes CASSTEAQGQQYF.

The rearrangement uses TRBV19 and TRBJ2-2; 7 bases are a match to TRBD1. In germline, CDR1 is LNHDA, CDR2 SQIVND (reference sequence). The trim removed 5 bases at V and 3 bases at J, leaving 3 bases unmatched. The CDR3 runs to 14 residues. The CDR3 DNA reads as TGTGCCAGTAGTTTACAGGGGCACACCGGGGAGCTGTTTTTT. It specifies CASSLQGHTGELFF.

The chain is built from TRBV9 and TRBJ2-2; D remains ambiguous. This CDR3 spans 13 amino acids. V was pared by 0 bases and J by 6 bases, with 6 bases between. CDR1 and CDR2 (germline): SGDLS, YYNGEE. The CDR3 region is CASSVAHAGELFF. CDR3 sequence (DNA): TGTGCCAGCAGCGTAGCACATGCCGGGGAGCTGTTTTTT. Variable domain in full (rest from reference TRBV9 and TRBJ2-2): DSGVTQTPKHLITATGQRVTLRCSPRSGDLSVYWYQQSLDQGLQFLIQYYNGEERAKGNILERFSAQQFPDLHSELNLSSLELGDSALYFCASSVAHAGELFFGEGSRLTVL.

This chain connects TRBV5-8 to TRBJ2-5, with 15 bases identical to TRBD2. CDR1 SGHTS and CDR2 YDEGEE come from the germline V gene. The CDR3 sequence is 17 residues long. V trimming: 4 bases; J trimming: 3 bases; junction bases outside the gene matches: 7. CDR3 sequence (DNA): TGTGCCAGCAGCCAAGGACTAGCGGGAGGGTATGAAGAGACCCAGTACTTC. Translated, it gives CASSQGLAGGYEETQYF.

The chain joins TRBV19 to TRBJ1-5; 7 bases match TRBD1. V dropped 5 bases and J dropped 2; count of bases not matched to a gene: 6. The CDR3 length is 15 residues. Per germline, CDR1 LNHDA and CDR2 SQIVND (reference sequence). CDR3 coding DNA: TGTGCCAGTAGTCGGGAGGGGGCAGGCAATCAGCCCCAGCATTTT. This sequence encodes CASSREGAGNQPQHF.

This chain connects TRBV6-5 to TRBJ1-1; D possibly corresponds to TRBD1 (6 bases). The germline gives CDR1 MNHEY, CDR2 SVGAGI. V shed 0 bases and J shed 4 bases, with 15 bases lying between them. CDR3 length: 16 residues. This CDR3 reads CASSYSGGAWSTEAFF. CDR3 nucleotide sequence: TGTGCCAGCAGTTACTCTGGGGGGGCATGGAGCACTGAAGCTTTCTTT.

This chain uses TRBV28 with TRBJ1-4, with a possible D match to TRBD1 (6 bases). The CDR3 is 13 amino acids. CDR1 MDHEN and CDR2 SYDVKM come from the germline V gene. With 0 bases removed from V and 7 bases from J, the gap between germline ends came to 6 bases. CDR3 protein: CASSLWDSEKLFF. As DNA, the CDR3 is TGTGCCAGCAGTTTATGGGACAGTGAAAAACTGTTTTTT.

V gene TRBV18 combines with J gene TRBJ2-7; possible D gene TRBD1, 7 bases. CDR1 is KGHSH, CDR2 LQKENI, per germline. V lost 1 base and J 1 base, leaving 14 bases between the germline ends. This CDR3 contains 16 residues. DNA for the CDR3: TGTGCCAGCTCACCACGACGGCAGGGGGGTTCCTACGAGCAGTACTTC. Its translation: CASSPRRQGGSYEQYF.

CDR3 loop: CAWTLLAGVVNEQFF. In DNA form, the CDR3 reads TGTGCCTGGACCCTTCTAGCGGGAGTCGTCAATGAGCAGTTCTTC. This chain uses TRBV30 with TRBJ2-1, with 10 bases identical to TRBD2. The germline gives CDR1 GTSNPN, CDR2 SVGIG (reference sequence). The V gene end was trimmed by 4 bases and the J gene end by 6 bases; junction bases not matched to a gene: 9. This CDR3 is built from 15 residues.

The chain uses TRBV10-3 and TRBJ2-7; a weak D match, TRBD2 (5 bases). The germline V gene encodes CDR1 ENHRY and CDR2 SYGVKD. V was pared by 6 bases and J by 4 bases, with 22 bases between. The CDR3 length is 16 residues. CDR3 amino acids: CAIRRPGEKGGYEQYF. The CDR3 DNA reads TGTGCCATCAGAAGACCTGGGGAGAAAGGCGGATACGAGCAGTACTTC.

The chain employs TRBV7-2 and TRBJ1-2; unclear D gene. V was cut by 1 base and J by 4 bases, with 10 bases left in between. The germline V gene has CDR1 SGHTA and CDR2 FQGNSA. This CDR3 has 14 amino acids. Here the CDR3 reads CASSLGGIFYGYTF. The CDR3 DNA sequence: TGTGCCAGCAGCTTAGGAGGGATCTTCTATGGCTACACCTTC. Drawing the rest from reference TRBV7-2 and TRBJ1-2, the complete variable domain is GAGVSQSPSNKVTEKGKDVELRCDPISGHTALYWYRQSLGQGLEFLIYFQGNSAPDKSGLPSDRFSAERTGGSVSTLTIQRTQQEDSAVYLCASSLGGIFYGYTFGSGTRLTVV.

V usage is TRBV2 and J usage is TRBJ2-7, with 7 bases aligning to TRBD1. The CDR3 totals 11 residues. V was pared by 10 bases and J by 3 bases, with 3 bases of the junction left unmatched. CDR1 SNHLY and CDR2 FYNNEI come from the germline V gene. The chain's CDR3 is CANRQGYEQYF. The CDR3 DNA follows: TGTGCCAACCGACAGGGCTACGAGCAGTACTTC.

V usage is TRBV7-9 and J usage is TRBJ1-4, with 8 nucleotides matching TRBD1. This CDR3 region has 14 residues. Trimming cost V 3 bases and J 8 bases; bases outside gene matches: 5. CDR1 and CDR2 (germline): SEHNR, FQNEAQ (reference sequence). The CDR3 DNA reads TGTGCCAGCAGCTTCCGCAGGGGGCAGGAAAAACTGTTTTTT. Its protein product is CASSFRRGQEKLFF.

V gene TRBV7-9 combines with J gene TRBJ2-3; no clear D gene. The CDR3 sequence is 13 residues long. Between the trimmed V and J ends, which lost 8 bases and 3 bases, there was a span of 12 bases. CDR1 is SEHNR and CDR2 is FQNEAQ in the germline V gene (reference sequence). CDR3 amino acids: CASQTDGTDTQYF. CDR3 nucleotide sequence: TGTGCCAGCCAAACCGATGGGACAGATACGCAGTATTTT.

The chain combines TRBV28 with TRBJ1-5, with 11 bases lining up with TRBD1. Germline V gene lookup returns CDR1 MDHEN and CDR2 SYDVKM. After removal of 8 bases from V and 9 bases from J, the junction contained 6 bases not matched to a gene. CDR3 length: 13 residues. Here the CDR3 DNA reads TGTGCCAGCCTGGGACAGGGGGTTTGGCCCCAGCATTTT. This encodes CASLGQGVWPQHF.

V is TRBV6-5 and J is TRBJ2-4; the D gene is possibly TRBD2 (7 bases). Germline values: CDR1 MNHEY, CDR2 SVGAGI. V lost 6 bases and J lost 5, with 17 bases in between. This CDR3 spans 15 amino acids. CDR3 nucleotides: TGTGCCAGCAGCAAGGGGGGGTCGTGGGAAAACATTCAGTACTTC. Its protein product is CASSKGGSWENIQYF.

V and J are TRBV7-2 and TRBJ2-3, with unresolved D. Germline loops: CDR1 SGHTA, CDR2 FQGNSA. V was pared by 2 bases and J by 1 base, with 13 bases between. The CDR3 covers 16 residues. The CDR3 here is CASSLRAPDRTDTQYF. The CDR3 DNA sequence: TGTGCCAGCAGCTTACGGGCGCCCGATCGCACAGATACGCAGTATTTT.

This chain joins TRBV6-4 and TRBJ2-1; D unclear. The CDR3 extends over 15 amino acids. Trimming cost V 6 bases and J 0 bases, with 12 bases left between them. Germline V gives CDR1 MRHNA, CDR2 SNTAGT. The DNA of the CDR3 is TGTGCCAGCAGAGAGACGGCCGTCTCCTACAATGAGCAGTTCTTC. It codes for CASRETAVSYNEQFF.

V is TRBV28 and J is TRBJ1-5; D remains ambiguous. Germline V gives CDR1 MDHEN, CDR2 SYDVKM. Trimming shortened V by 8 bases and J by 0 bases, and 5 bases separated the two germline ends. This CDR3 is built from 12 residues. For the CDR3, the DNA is TGTGCCAGCGTTCGTAGCAATCAGCCCCAGCATTTT. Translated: CASVRSNQPQHF.

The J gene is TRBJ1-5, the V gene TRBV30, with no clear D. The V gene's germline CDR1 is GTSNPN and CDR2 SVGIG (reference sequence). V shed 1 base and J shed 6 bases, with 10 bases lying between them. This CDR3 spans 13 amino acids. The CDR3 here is CAWSGRDFQPQHF. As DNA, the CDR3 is TGTGCCTGGAGTGGGAGGGATTTTCAGCCCCAGCATTTT.